This T cell receptor beta chain was recorded in a study of Ad26.COV2.S vaccination and SARS-CoV-2 variants (TCRdb year 2021). Regarding the research as a whole: Donors in the vaccine arm were drawn from COV1001, a multicentre, randomized, double-blind, placebo-controlled phase I-IIa trial testing Ad26.COV2.S in healthy adults. TCRbeta repertoire sequencing served as the tool for gauging how specific and how broad the SARS-CoV-2-reactive T cell receptors were following Ad26.COV2.S vaccination. Blinding of investigators to trial group allocation was maintained during experiments and outcome assessment. The TCR-sequenced set comprised approximately 30 samples: approximately 19 Ad26.COV2.S vaccine recipients, 5 placebo recipients and 8 SARS-CoV-2 convalescent individuals. Trial participants were randomized into five groups of five, in which low-dose or high-dose Ad26.COV2.S was given once or twice, or placebo was given on both occasions. Ad26.COV2.S was administered intramuscularly at a dose of 5x10^10 or 1x10^11 viral particles, either as one shot or as two shots given 56 days apart.

About this clone itself: Its recognized antigen is unknown. Base-call qualities are not available, and no considerably larger clone is one nucleotide away.

This specimen's treatment or condition label, per the study, means: around 19 received Ad26.COV2.S at low or high dose, single or two shots; about 5 received placebo; per-sample allocation not given. Repertoires of vaccine and placebo recipients were sequenced from samples taken on day 63 after the first injection. Cohort 1b enrolled about two dozen adults aged 18-55 years at a single site in Boston, USA, between 29 July and 7 August 2020. Ad26.COV2.S was a replication-incompetent adenovirus type 26 vector expressing a prefusion-stabilized SARS-CoV-2 spike protein from the original Wuhan strain. CDR1 is given as MNHNS and CDR2 as SASEGT, both from the germline V gene. V and J lose 2 bases and 6 bases, and a span of 17 bases separates them. Inclusive of the bounding cysteine and phenylalanine, the CDR3 is 15 residues long. CDR3 DNA only is kept here, 45 bases in frame from base 1. The immunoSEQ Assay was the method used to sequence TCRbeta CDR3 regions. After extraction, genomic DNA underwent amplification by bias-controlled multiplex PCR, followed by high-throughput sequencing. In the paper's pipeline: To quantify the absolute abundance of each unique TCRbeta CDR3 region, sequences were collapsed and filtered. T cell fraction was estimated by normalizing TCRbeta template counts to usable DNA, which was measured by amplifying reference genes present in all nucleated cells. Repertoire TCRs were annotated as SARS-CoV-2-specific when V gene, CDR3 amino acid sequence and J gene were exactly matched to a known reactive TCR set. The reference SARS-CoV-2 TCR set was obtained from MIRA and was filtered for enrichment in COVID-19-positive ImmuneCODE repertoires, whereby public or cross-reactive TCRs were removed. Using the MIRA antigens, annotated TCRs were further analysed by specific ORF or by position within an ORF. Breadth was defined as the number of annotated unique rearrangements divided by the total number of unique productive rearrangements, and depth was defined as the summed frequency of the annotated unique rearrangements. TCR breadth was compared between groups using two-sided Wilcoxon rank-sum tests. TCRdb retrieved this table from immuneACCESS and kept in-frame rearrangements only. Not all clones are present; in checked studies, unresolved V genes account for under half, and no reason is known for the remainder. D and trimming come from the DNA, and the V and J calls and clone size come from that table. The sample profile shows approximately 400,000 clones; 70% to 90% of them were found once. The ten largest clonotypes hold around 3.3% of the sample.

The paper as a whole reports these results and caveats: Vaccine and placebo recipients had comparable non-spike TCR breadth, which fits with the vaccine containing only spike. After vaccination, spike-specific CD8+ and CD4+ T cell responses were reported to show substantial breadth. It was noted by the authors that total T cell responses may have been underestimated by the TCR breadth and depth analyses. The study lacked the statistical power to compare responses across vaccine doses or regimens. Compared with placebo recipients, Ad26.COV2.S recipients showed higher spike-specific TCR breadth (P = 0.0014).

The TCR comes from a person aged 18-65 years who received the Ad26.COV2.S COVID-19 vaccine or a placebo. This specimen was peripheral blood, taken in a trial of Ad26.COV2.S vaccine versus placebo. The chain links TRBV6-1 with TRBJ2-7; D gene: possibly TRBD2, on 5 matching bases. The DNA reads TGTGCCAGCAGTGAAATAGATCGGCTTCGGGGCGAGCAGTACTTC. It specifies CASSEIDRLRGEQYF.